One and the same sample provided the 23 T cell receptor beta chains below, sequenced in a study of T cell responses to AZD1222 COVID-19 vaccine. This table comes from immunoSEQ multiplex PCR, and its TCRdb copy is limited to in-frame clones, with some not included. Of roughly 100,000 clones detected, 88% appear once; the ten largest clones hold about 9.3%. The material sequenced was peripheral blood, taken on day 0 of AZD1222 vaccination. The source of these receptors is an adult in good health.

J is TRBJ2-7 and V is TRBV28; the match to TRBD1 covers 8 bases. V shed 6 bases and J 4 bases; nucleotides not matched to a gene: 8. The CDR3 runs 14 residues. Looked up from germline, CDR1 is MDHEN and CDR2 is SYDVKM. The CDR3 DNA follows: TGTGCCAGCAGGGAAGGGGACAGGAGATACGAGCAGTACTTC. Translating gives CASREGDRRYEQYF.

The chain uses TRBV28 and TRBJ2-1; 9 bases agree with TRBD2. The junction had 7 bases not matched to a gene; V was cut back by 7 bases and J by 0 bases. Germline V gives CDR1 MDHEN, CDR2 SYDVKM. The CDR3 spans 16 residues. DNA of the CDR3: TGTGCCAGCATGGGACTAGCTATTGGCTCCTACAATGAGCAGTTCTTC. It yields the protein CASMGLAIGSYNEQFF.

The chain recombines TRBV24-1 with TRBJ1-5; D may be TRBD1 (6 bases). Trimming removed 3 bases from V and 0 bases from J, with 14 bases in between. The CDR3 length is 17 residues. CDR1 is KGHDR, CDR2 SFDVKD, per germline. The CDR3 spells CATSDPRGGASNQPQHF. Written as DNA, the CDR3 is TGTGCCACCAGTGATCCCAGAGGGGGGGCTAGCAATCAGCCCCAGCATTTT.

This chain uses TRBV4-1 with TRBJ2-1; D gene unclear. The germline V gene encodes CDR1 MGHRA and CDR2 YSYEKL. The V gene lost 0 bases and the J gene lost 2 bases, with 8 bases spanning the gap. The CDR3 length is 15 residues. In DNA, the CDR3 is TGCGCCAGCAGCCAAGACCCGGTCCCCTACAATGAGCAGTTCTTC. This gives the protein CASSQDPVPYNEQFF.

J is TRBJ2-4 and V is TRBV7-3; no clear D gene. Germline V lookup: CDR1 SGHTA, CDR2 FQGTGA. Trimming removed 6 bases at V and 0 bases at J, with 21 bases between. The length of the CDR3 is 18 residues. The CDR3 DNA is TGTGCCAGCAGTCAAGGGCCTGCCCCCAACCGAGCCAAAAACATTCAGTACTTC. Residues: CASSQGPAPNRAKNIQYF.

The V and J genes are TRBV7-9 and TRBJ1-2; 8 nucleotides match TRBD1. Germline V gene sequence: CDR1 SEHNR, CDR2 FQNEAQ (reference sequence). This CDR3 is built from 16 residues. The junction had 13 bases not matched to a gene; V was cut back by 5 bases and J by 5 bases. The CDR3 reads CASSPPLTGVFYGYTF. CDR3 bases: TGTGCCAGCAGCCCCCCTCTGACAGGGGTGTTTTATGGCTACACCTTC.

V gene TRBV10-2 combines with J gene TRBJ2-1; no reliable D call. The CDR3 extends over 10 amino acids. CDR1 and CDR2 from the germline V gene are WSHSY and SAAADI. Trimming pared 2 bases from V and 8 bases from J, leaving 1 base between. As DNA, the CDR3 is TGCGCCAGCAGTGAGCATGAGCAGTTCTTC. Protein: CASSEHEQFF.

The chain couples TRBV7-9 to TRBJ1-3, with a possible D match to TRBD1 (6 bases). The CDR3 has 14 residues. Germline V gene lookup returns CDR1 SEHNR and CDR2 FQNEAQ (reference sequence). V lost 5 bases and J 0 bases, leaving 8 bases between the germline ends. CDR3 sequence reads: CASSRDNSGNTIYF. CDR3 DNA: TGTGCCAGCAGCCGGGACAACTCTGGAAACACCATATATTTT.

This chain links TRBV19 with TRBJ2-5, with D tentatively TRBD2 (6 bases). The V end was cut by 5 bases, the J end by 3 bases, with 13 bases between. The germline V gene has CDR1 LNHDA and CDR2 SQIVND (reference sequence). This CDR3 contains 14 residues. In DNA, the CDR3 is TGTGCCAGTAGTGATAGCGGAAGCAAAGAGACCCAGTACTTC. Protein sequence: CASSDSGSKETQYF.

V gene TRBV5-4 combines with J gene TRBJ1-2; the D is unclear. Between the trimmed V and J ends, which lost 3 bases and 0 bases, there was a span of 9 bases. CDR1 is SGHNT and CDR2 is YYREEE in the germline V gene (reference sequence). The CDR3 covers 14 residues. The CDR3 sequence: CASSSYGANYGYTF. The DNA for the CDR3 is TGTGCCAGCAGCTCCTACGGGGCTAACTATGGCTACACCTTC.

This clone is a singleton in its sample. This chain uses TRBV5-1 with TRBJ1-2; D might be TRBD1 (5 bases). The CDR3 is 15 residues long. Germline assignment: CDR1 SGHRS and CDR2 YFSETQ. V was pared by 0 bases and J by 4 bases, with 13 bases between. DNA of the CDR3: TGCGCCAGCAGCTTGGCTCTAGGGGACTCCTATGGCTACACCTTC. Translated: CASSLALGDSYGYTF.

V gene TRBV18 combines with J gene TRBJ1-1; unclear D gene. The V gene's germline CDR1 is KGHSH and CDR2 LQKENI. There are 13 residues in the CDR3. The ends were cut back, 3 bases at V and 1 base at J, with 6 bases in the middle. The CDR3 bases are TGTGCCAGCTCACCTACGGGGAACACTGAAGCTTTCTTT. Amino acids: CASSPTGNTEAFF.

This clone has a single count. V usage is TRBV5-1 and J usage is TRBJ2-5; possible D gene TRBD1, 6 bases. Germline lookup yields CDR1 SGHRS and CDR2 YFSETQ. The CDR3 length is 16 residues. V shed 0 bases and J shed 0 bases, with 12 bases lying between them. CDR3 loop: CASSLGQGTYQETQYF. The CDR3 coding sequence is TGCGCCAGCAGCTTGGGCCAGGGGACCTACCAAGAGACCCAGTACTTC.

This clone has more than one count but fewer than ten. The chain recombines TRBV19 with TRBJ1-3; 7 nucleotides line up with TRBD1. The junction had 6 bases not matched to a gene; V was cut back by 4 bases and J by 0 bases. Germline V lookup: CDR1 LNHDA, CDR2 SQIVND (reference sequence). The CDR3 contains 16 residues. The CDR3 DNA sequence: TGTGCCAGTAGTAAACGAACAGGGGACTCTGGAAACACCATATATTTT. Protein: CASSKRTGDSGNTIYF. Together with reference TRBV19 and TRBJ1-3, the CDR3 gives the full variable domain: DGGITQSPKYLFRKEGQNVTLSCEQNLNHDAMYWYRQDPGQGLRLIYYSQIVNDFQKGDIAEGYSVSREKKESFPLTVTSAQKNPTAFYLCASSKRTGDSGNTIYFGEGSWLTVV.

This chain joins TRBV9 and TRBJ2-2, with 8 positions matching TRBD1. Germline assignment: CDR1 SGDLS and CDR2 YYNGEE. With 6 bases clipped from V and 1 base from J, the junction kept 11 bases outside the gene matches. The CDR3 extends over 17 amino acids. The CDR3: CASTKGQALGNTGELFF. The CDR3 region has the DNA TGTGCCAGCACCAAGGGACAGGCCTTGGGGAACACCGGGGAGCTGTTTTTT.

The chain couples TRBV5-1 to TRBJ1-1, with 9 positions matching TRBD1. Germline CDR1 and CDR2: SGHRS and YFSETQ. This CDR3 has 15 residues. The J segment lost 6 bases and the V segment lost 4 bases, leaving 10 bases of the junction unmatched. The chain's CDR3 is CASSQQGAQTSEAFF. In nucleotides, the CDR3 is TGCGCCAGCAGCCAACAGGGGGCCCAAACTTCTGAAGCTTTCTTT. The whole variable domain, filled in from reference TRBV5-1 and TRBJ1-1, reads KAGVTQTPRYLIKTRGQQVTLSCSPISGHRSVSWYQQTPGQGLQFLFEYFSETQRNKGNFPGRFSGRQFSNSRSEMNVSTLELGDSALYLCASSQQGAQTSEAFFGQGTRLTVV.

This chain uses TRBV5-4 with TRBJ2-2, with 7 bases aligning to TRBD1. The trim removed 4 bases at V and 0 bases at J, leaving 3 bases unmatched. CDR3 length: 15 amino acids. Germline loops: CDR1 SGHNT, CDR2 YYREEE (reference sequence). The chain's CDR3 is CASSAGTANTGELFF. The CDR3 nucleotides read TGTGCCAGCAGCGCCGGGACAGCGAACACCGGGGAGCTGTTTTTT.

This clone was recorded only once. The rearrangement links TRBV5-4 to TRBJ2-7; 9 bases match TRBD2. The CDR3 has 15 residues. Trimming cost V 3 bases and J 3 bases; bases outside gene matches: 7. CDR1 and CDR2 (germline): SGHNT, YYREEE (reference sequence). CDR3 in amino acids: CASSSIAGEGYEQYF. CDR3 in DNA: TGTGCCAGCAGCTCGATAGCGGGAGAAGGCTACGAGCAGTACTTC.

This rearrangement joins TRBV10-3 to TRBJ2-1; 9 nucleotides line up with TRBD2. V trimming: 5 bases; J trimming: 12 bases; junction bases outside the gene matches: 11. This CDR3 is built from 14 residues. The V gene's germline CDR1 is ENHRY and CDR2 SYGVKD. For the CDR3, the DNA is TGTGCCATCAGTCCTTTTCCTGGGCGGGAGGGGCAGTTCTTC. It translates to CAISPFPGREGQFF.

The chain links TRBV19 to TRBJ2-3, with D possibly TRBD2 on 6 matching bases. V shed 5 bases and J shed 4 bases, with 13 bases lying between them. The CDR3 is 14 amino acids. Looked up from germline, CDR1 is LNHDA and CDR2 is SQIVND (reference sequence). CDR3 in amino acids: CASSQGPGADTQYF. The DNA of the CDR3 is TGTGCCAGTAGTCAGGGCCCGGGGGCAGATACGCAGTATTTT.

The chain links TRBV5-1 to TRBJ2-1; 7 bases agree with TRBD2. The trim removed 0 bases at V and 0 bases at J, leaving 3 bases unmatched. The germline V gene has CDR1 SGHRS and CDR2 YFSETQ. The CDR3 contains 16 residues. The DNA of the CDR3 is TGCGCCAGCAGCTTGGCCGGCGGGAGCTCCTACAATGAGCAGTTCTTC. Its translation is CASSLAGGSSYNEQFF.

To note about this clone: In the same sample, other DNA sequences code for this CDR3. The chain links TRBV30 to TRBJ1-1; TRBD1 might be the D (6 bases). This CDR3 has 12 amino acids. In germline, CDR1 is GTSNPN, CDR2 SVGIG (reference sequence). The V end lost 0 bases, the J end lost 5 bases, and 7 bases lay between the germline ends. The CDR3 spells CAWSVRGTEAFF. DNA for the CDR3: TGTGCCTGGAGTGTAAGGGGGACTGAAGCTTTCTTT.

The chain combines TRBV30 with TRBJ2-7; TRBD1 matches at 8 bases. CDR1 is GTSNPN and CDR2 is SVGIG in the germline V gene (reference sequence). The trim removed 2 bases at V and 3 bases at J, leaving 3 bases unmatched. This CDR3 comprises 13 residues. The CDR3 bases are TGTGCCTGGAGTCAGGACAGGGACTACGAGCAGTACTTC. It specifies CAWSQDRDYEQYF.